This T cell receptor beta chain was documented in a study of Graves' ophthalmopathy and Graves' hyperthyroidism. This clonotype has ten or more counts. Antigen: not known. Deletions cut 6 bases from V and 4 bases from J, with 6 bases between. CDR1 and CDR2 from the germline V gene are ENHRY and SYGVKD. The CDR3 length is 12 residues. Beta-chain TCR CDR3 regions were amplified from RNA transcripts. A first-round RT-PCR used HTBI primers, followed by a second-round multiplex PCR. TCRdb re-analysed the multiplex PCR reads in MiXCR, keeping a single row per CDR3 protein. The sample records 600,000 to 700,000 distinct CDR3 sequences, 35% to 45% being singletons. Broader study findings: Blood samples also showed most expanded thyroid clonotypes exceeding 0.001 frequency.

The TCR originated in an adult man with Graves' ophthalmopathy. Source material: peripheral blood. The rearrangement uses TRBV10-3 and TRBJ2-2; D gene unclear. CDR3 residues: CAIRKTTGELFF. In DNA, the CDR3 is TGTGCCATCAGAAAAACCACCGGGGAGCTGTTTTTT.